This is a list of T cell receptor beta chains from one sample in a study of CD8 T cells in Susac syndrome. Each CDR3 protein gets one entry after TCRdb re-called the immunoSEQ multiplex PCR reads with MiXCR. Among approximately 140,000 distinct CDR3 sequences, roughly 80% were seen once, and the ten largest hold around 0.51%. The material sequenced was CD8+ T cells from PBMCs. The receptors come from a human donor with multiple sclerosis. The CDR3 runs from the conserved cysteine through the conserved F or W. D genes are given only for firm matches. The size of a clone is reported for some rows only, either as once, few or many, or as a class for expanded clones.

CDR3 protein	CDR3 DNA	clone size	D gene	CDR3 length	V gene	J gene
CASSLWGNSNQPQHF	TGTGCCAGCAGCTTGTGGGGGAATAGCAATCAGCCCCAGCATTTT	-	-	15	TRBV27	TRBJ1-5
CASSQDLRGWNTGELFF	TGTGCCAGCAGCCAAGATTTGCGGGGGTGGAACACCGGGGAGCTGTTTTTT	once	TRBD2	17	TRBV3-1	TRBJ2-2
CASRRSNSPLHF	TGTGCCAGCAGGAGATCTAATTCACCCCTCCACTTT	-	-	12	TRBV2	TRBJ1-6
CATSTTKTPSGEQFF	TGTGCCACCAGCACGACCAAAACCCCGTCGGGTGAGCAGTTCTTC	-	-	15	TRBV15	TRBJ2-1
CASSSSGSDGTQYF	TGTGCCAGCAGCTCGAGCGGGAGCGACGGTACGCAGTATTTT	-	TRBD2	14	TRBV5-6	TRBJ2-3
CASSQDRGKISWDNEQFF	TGCGCCAGCAGCCAAGATCGGGGGAAGATCTCATGGGACAATGAGCAGTTCTTC	few	-	18	TRBV4-1	TRBJ2-1
CASEWRGAAYNEQFF	TGTGCCAGTGAGTGGAGGGGAGCAGCCTACAATGAGCAGTTCTTC	-	-	15	TRBV19	TRBJ2-1
CASSQESGGDTQYF	TGTGCCAGCAGCCAAGAATCCGGTGGAGATACGCAGTATTTT	-	-	14	TRBV3-1	TRBJ2-3
CASSFFSRGHYNSPLAGTYEQYF	TGTGCCAGCAGCTTTTTTTCTAGGGGACACTACAACTCCCCACTAGCGGGGACCTACGAGCAGTACTTC	-	TRBD2	23	TRBV11-2	TRBJ2-7
CASGQNNEQFF	TGTGCCAGCGGACAGAACAATGAGCAGTTCTTC	-	-	11	TRBV10-3	TRBJ2-1
CASSSSPGQGHYGYTF	TGTGCCAGCAGTTCTTCACCGGGACAGGGGCACTATGGCTACACCTTC	-	TRBD1	16	TRBV27	TRBJ1-2
CASTLDANSGANVLTF	TGTGCCAGTACCTTGGACGCAAACTCTGGGGCCAACGTCCTGACTTTC	-	-	16	TRBV19	TRBJ2-6
CASSLGQGAWGYTF	TGTGCCAGCAGCTTAGGACAGGGGGCTTGGGGCTACACCTTC	-	TRBD1	14	TRBV11-2	TRBJ1-2
CASSLGTSGDPRSDTQYF	TGCGCCAGCAGCTTGGGCACTAGCGGGGATCCAAGGTCGGATACGCAGTATTTT	-	TRBD2	18	TRBV5-1	TRBJ2-3
CASSLAISGELFF	TGTGCCAGCAGCTTAGCTATCTCCGGGGAGCTGTTTTTT	few	-	13	TRBV7-9	TRBJ2-2
CASPSARGMETQYF	TGTGCCAGCCCTTCCGCGAGGGGAATGGAGACCCAGTACTTC	once	-	14	TRBV2	TRBJ2-5
CASKAYTDTQYF	TGTGCCAGCAAAGCGTACACAGATACGCAGTATTTT	-	-	12	TRBV6-5	TRBJ2-3
CASSLPPGQGGATDTQYF	TGTGCCAGCAGCTTGCCCCCGGGACAGGGGGGGGCCACAGATACGCAGTATTTT	-	TRBD1	18	TRBV5-6	TRBJ2-3
CASSIGLNEQFF	TGTGCCAGTAGTATAGGATTAAATGAGCAGTTCTTC	-	-	12	TRBV19	TRBJ2-1
CASSLRQGAFSETQYF	TGTGCCAGCAGCTTAAGACAGGGGGCATTTTCAGAGACCCAGTACTTC	-	TRBD1	16	TRBV11-2	TRBJ2-5